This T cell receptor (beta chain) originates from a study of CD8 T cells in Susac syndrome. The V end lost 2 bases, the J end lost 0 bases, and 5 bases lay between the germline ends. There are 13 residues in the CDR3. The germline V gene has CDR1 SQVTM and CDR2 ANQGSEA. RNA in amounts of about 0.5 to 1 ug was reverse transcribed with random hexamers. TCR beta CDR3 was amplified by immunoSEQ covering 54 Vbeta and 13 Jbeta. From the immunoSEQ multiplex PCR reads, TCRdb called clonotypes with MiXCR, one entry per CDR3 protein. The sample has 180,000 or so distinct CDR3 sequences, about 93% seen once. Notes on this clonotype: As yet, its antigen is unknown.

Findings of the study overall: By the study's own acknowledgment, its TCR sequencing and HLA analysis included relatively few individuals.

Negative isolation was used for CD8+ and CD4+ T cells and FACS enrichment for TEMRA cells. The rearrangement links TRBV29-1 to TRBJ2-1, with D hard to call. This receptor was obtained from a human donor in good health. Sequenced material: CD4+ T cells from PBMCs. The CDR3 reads CSVETVSYNEQFF. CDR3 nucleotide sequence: TGCAGCGTTGAAACAGTCTCCTACAATGAGCAGTTCTTC.